These 2 T cell receptor beta chains came from one sample sequenced in a study of spatial heterogeneity in lung cancer. TCRdb re-derived calls from the 5' RACE reads in MiXCR, one entry per CDR3 protein. The profile shows some 21,000 distinct CDR3 sequences, roughly 3% of them singletons. Noted time point: sample taken at primary tumor resection. The authors sequenced whole RNA from tumor, nontumor lung or frozen PBMC without sorting. Here the sequenced sample was PBMCs, taken at surgery. The source of these receptors is a female donor with early-stage non-small cell lung cancer.

This clonotype was recorded many times. The J gene is TRBJ2-1, the V gene TRBV10-3; D not resolved. Trimming stripped 0 bases from V and 0 bases from J, with 12 bases between. The germline V gene encodes CDR1 ENHRY and CDR2 SYGVKD. CDR3 length: 17 residues. CDR3 amino acids: CAISESTDWSSYNEQFF. The DNA for the CDR3 is TGTGCCATCAGTGAGTCTACCGATTGGAGCTCCTACAATGAGCAGTTCTTC.

This clonotype appeared many times. The CDR3 loop reads CASSADSDYGYTF. The CDR3 nucleotides are TGCGCCAGCAGCGCGGACAGTGACTATGGCTACACCTTC. This rearrangement joins TRBV5-1 to TRBJ1-2, with D tentatively TRBD1 (6 bases). Germline CDR1 is SGHRS and CDR2 is YFSETQ. This CDR3 has 13 residues. Trimming left V 4 bases short and J 3 bases short, with 10 bases between.